This TCR beta chain was captured in a study of CD8+ T cells in alopecia areata. RNA extraction was followed by reverse transcription into cDNA, which acted as the sequencing template. Repertoires were generated with immunoSEQ multiplex PCR, while TCRdb's copy carries only in-frame clones and drops some. The sample gives 150,000 to 250,000 clones, roughly 50% of which show up once; roughly 5.8% is in the top ten. Germline CDR1 reads SGHRS; CDR2 reads YFSETQ. The CDR3 sequence is 13 residues long. Trimming stripped 0 bases from V and 5 bases from J, with 6 bases between. Treatment noted: oral pan-JAK inhibitor, 5-10 mg twice daily. The study team obtained lesional scalp punch biopsies and peripheral blood from alopecia areata patients. Study-wide results and caveats: One nonresponder leaves baseline CD8+ expansion's link to response uncertain. Scalp sequencing also captures normal skin's resident alphabeta T cells.

This clone appeared a single time. Its antigen is still unknown. The TCR comes from a human donor with alopecia areata. The chain uses TRBV5-1 and TRBJ2-4; D unresolved. Sequences were derived from CD4+ T cells sorted from blood, sampled at week 24, from a patient treated with tofacitinib. CDR3 residues: CASSLVGENIQYF. The CDR3, as DNA: TGCGCCAGCAGCTTGGTTGGGGAAAACATTCAGTACTTC.